This TCR beta chain was sequenced in a study of blood T cell repertoires in COVID-19. The overall study: The samples span acute and convalescent COVID-19 from the United States, Italy and Spain. Sources were T cells, B-cell-depleted T cells, or PBMCs; the material itself was cDNA or gDNA.

Per the original data handling: For nucleated cells, counts were estimated from reference gene primer amplification. TCRdb's table, derived via immunoSEQ multiplex PCR, lists solely in-frame clones and lacks some. That table is the source of V, J and clone size, and D and trimming were worked out from the DNA. The sample lists under 300,000 clones, less than 90% occurring once. Germline trimming cut 6 bases from V and 3 bases from J; bases unmatched to any gene: 3. Germline V gene lookup returns CDR1 LNHNV and CDR2 YYDKDF (reference sequence). This CDR3 has 14 amino acids. V usage is TRBV15 and J usage is TRBJ1-3, with 9 positions matching TRBD1. This TCR derives from a human donor in a cohort sampled during active COVID-19. The specimen was peripheral blood. The CDR3 nucleotides read TGTGCCACCAGGAGACAGGGGGGTGGAAACACCATATATTTT. This gives the protein CATRRQGGGNTIYF.